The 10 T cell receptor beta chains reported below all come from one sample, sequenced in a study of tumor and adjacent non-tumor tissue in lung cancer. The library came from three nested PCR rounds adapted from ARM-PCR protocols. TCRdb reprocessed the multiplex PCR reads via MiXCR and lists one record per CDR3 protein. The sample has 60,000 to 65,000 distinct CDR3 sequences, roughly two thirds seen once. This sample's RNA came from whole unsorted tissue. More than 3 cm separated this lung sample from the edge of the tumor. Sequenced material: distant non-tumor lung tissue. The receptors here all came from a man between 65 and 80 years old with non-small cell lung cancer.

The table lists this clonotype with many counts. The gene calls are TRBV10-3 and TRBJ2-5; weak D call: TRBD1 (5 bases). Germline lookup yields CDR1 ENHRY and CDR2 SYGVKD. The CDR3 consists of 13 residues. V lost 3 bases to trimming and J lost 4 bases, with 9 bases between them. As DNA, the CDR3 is TGTGCCATCAGTGACCGGCAGGGAGAGACCCAGTACTTC. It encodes CAISDRQGETQYF.

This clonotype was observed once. The CDR3 DNA sequence: TGTGCCAGCACCCGGGATCTAGAGAGCACCGAAGCTTTCTTT. Its translation: CASTRDLESTEAFF. V and J are TRBV6-5 and TRBJ1-1; D ambiguous. The CDR3 length is 14 residues. CDR1 is MNHEY and CDR2 is SVGAGI in the germline V gene. V was cut by 7 bases and J by 8 bases, with 20 bases left in between.

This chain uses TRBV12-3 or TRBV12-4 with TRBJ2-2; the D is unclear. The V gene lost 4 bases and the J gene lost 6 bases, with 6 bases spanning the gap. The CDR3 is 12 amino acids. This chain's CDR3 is CASSSQAGELFF. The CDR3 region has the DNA TGTGCCAGCAGTTCTCAGGCCGGGGAGCTGTTTTTT.

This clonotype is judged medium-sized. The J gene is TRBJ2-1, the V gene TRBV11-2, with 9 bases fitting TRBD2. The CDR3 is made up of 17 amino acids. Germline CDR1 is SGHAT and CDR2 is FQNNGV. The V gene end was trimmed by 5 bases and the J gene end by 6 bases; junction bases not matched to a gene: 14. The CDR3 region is CASSPQIAGANINEQFF. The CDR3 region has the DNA TGTGCCAGCAGCCCACAAATAGCGGGGGCGAACATCAATGAGCAGTTCTTC.

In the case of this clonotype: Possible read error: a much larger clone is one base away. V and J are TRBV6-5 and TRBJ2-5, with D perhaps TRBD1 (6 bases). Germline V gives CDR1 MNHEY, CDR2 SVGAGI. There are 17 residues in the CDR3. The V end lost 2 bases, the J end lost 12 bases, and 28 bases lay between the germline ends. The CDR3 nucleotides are TGTGCCAGCAGTTACAGCCAATTGGACAGCTACCAAGATACCAAGTACTTC. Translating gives CASSYSQLDSYQDTKYF.

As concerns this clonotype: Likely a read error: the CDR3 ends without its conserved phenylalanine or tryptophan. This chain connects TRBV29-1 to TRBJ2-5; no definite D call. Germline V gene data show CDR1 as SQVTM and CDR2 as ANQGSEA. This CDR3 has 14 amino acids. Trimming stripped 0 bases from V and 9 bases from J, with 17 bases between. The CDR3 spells CSVEDLGRPRSQYL. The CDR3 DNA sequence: TGCAGCGTTGAAGATCTAGGCCGTCCCAGGTCCCAGTACTTG.

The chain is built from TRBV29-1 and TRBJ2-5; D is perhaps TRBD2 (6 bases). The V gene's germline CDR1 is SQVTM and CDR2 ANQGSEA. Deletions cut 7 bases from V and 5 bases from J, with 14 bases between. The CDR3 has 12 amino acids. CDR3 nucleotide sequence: TGCAGCGCCATGCTGGGAGGCGAGACCCAGTACTTC. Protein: CSAMLGGETQYF.

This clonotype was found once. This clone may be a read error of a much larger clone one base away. The DNA for the CDR3 is TGTGCCAGTAGCAGAAGGCTCTCACCCCAAGAGACCCAGTACTTC. It encodes CASSRRLSPQETQYF. This chain connects TRBV19 to TRBJ2-5, with D uncertain. The CDR3 contains 15 residues. Germline CDR1 LNHDA, CDR2 SQIVND (reference sequence). V dropped 6 bases and J dropped 1 base, with 15 bases sitting between them. Drawing the rest from reference TRBV19 and TRBJ2-5, the complete variable domain is DGGITQSPKYLFRKEGQNVTLSCEQNLNHDAMYWYRQDPGQGLRLIYYSQIVNDFQKGDIAEGYSVSREKKESFPLTVTSAQKNPTAFYLCASSRRLSPQETQYFGPGTRLLVL.

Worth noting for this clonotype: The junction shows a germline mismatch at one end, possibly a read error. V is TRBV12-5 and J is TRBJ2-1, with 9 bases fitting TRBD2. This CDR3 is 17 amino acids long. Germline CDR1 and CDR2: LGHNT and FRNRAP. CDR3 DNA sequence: TGTGCTAGTGGTTTGGGGAAGAGCGGGAGGCCCTACAATGAGCAGTTCTTT. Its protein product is CASGLGKSGRPYNEQFF. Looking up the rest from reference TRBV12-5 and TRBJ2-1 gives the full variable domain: DARVTQTPRHKVTEMGQEVTMRCQPILGHNTVFWYRQTMMQGLELLAYFRNRAPLDDSGMPKDRFSAEMPDATLATLKIQPSEPRDSAVYFCASGLGKSGRPYNEQFFGPGTRLTVL.

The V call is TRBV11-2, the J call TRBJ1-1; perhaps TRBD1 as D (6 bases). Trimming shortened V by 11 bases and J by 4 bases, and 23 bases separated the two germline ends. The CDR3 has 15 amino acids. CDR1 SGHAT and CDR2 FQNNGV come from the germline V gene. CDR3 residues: CADSFRDIGTTEAFF. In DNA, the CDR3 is TGTGCCGACAGCTTCCGGGACATTGGGACCACTGAAGCTTTCTTT.